This T cell receptor beta chain was observed in a study of blood T cell repertoires in COVID-19. Across the whole study: Nucleic acid was either cDNA or gDNA, and it came from T cells, B-cell-depleted T cells, or PBMCs.

Trimming cost V 4 bases and J 7 bases; bases outside gene matches: 18. The CDR3 is 18 amino acids. The germline V gene encodes CDR1 SGHRS and CDR2 YFSETQ. Produced via immunoSEQ multiplex PCR; TCRdb's table is partial and in-frame only. The top ten hold 0.85% to 1% of the sample, which has 250,000 to 350,000 clones, roughly 84% seen once. Enrolment of Seattle patients took place during active infection, and they were followed longitudinally. The V call is TRBV5-1, the J call TRBJ2-1, with 9 positions matching TRBD2. Material for sequencing was peripheral blood. The source of this sequence is a human donor with COVID-19, enrolled during active disease. The donor label of this sample is uncertain. CDR3 in DNA: TGCGCCAGCAGCGCTGCTAGCGGGACCGGACGGTGGATAAATGAGCAGTTCTTC. The encoded protein is CASSAASGTGRWINEQFF.